The text below deals with one TCR beta chain. Its matching antigen is unknown. It was with a sample-barcoded 5' primer and a J-beta primer mix that a second PCR of about 6 to 12 cycles was run. TCRdb re-called the 5' RACE reads with MiXCR, one entry per CDR3 protein. Of approximately 1.5 million distinct CDR3 sequences listed, 42% were seen once; the top ten hold about 4%. This entry belongs to a study of blood T cells in healthy people across ages. General study findings and limits: Higher naive T cell percentage went strongly together with higher TCR beta diversity. Long-lived donors exceeded aged donors in naive CD4+ cells and diversity.

V was trimmed by 0 bases and J by 4 bases, leaving 9 bases between them. This CDR3 has 14 residues. The germline V gene encodes CDR1 MGHRA and CDR2 YSYEKL. Sequencing used blood. This receptor was taken from a woman aged 18-29 years in good health. V and J are TRBV4-1 and TRBJ1-2; a weak D match, TRBD1 (6 bases). In DNA form, the CDR3 reads TGCGCCAGCAGCCAAGAGGGGGCGGCCTATGGCTACACCTTC. Its protein is CASSQEGAAYGYTF.